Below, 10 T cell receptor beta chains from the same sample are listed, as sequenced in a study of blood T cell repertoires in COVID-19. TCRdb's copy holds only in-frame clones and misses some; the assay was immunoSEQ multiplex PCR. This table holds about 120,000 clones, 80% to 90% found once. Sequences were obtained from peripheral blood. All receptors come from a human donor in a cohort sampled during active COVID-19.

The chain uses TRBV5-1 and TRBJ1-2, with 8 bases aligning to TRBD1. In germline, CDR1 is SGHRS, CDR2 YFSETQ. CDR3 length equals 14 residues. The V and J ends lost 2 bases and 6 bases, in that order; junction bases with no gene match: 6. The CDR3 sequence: CASSLSGGADGYTF. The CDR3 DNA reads TGCGCCAGCAGCTTATCAGGGGGCGCGGATGGCTACACCTTC.

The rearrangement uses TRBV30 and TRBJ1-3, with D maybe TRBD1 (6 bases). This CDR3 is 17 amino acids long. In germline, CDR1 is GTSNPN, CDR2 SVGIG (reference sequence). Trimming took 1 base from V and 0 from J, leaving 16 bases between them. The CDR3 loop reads CAWSATPLGHSGNTIYF. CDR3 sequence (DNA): TGTGCCTGGAGTGCGACTCCCTTGGGACACTCTGGAAACACCATATATTTT.

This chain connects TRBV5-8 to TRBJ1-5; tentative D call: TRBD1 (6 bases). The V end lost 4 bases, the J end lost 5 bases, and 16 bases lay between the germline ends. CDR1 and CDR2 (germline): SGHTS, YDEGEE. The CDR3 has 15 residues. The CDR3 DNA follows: TGTGCCAGCAGCACCGGGACAATAGGGGATCAGCCCCAGCATTTT. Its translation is CASSTGTIGDQPQHF.

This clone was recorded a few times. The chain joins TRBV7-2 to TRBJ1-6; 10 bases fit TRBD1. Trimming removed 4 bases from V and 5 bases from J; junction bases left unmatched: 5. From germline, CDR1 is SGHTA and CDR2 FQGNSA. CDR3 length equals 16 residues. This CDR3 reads CASSSKDRGNNSPLHF. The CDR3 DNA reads TGTGCCAGCAGCTCCAAGGACAGGGGGAATAATTCACCCCTCCACTTT. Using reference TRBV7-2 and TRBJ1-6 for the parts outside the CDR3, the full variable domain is GAGVSQSPSNKVTEKGKDVELRCDPISGHTALYWYRQSLGQGLEFLIYFQGNSAPDKSGLPSDRFSAERTGGSVSTLTIQRTQQEDSAVYLCASSSKDRGNNSPLHFGNGTRLTVT.

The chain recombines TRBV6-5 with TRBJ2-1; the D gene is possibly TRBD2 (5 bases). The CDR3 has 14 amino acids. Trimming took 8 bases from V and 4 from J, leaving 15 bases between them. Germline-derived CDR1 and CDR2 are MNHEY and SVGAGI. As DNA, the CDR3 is TGTGCCAGCCGCGGAGGCGCCCGGTACAATGAGCAGTTCTTC. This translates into CASRGGARYNEQFF.

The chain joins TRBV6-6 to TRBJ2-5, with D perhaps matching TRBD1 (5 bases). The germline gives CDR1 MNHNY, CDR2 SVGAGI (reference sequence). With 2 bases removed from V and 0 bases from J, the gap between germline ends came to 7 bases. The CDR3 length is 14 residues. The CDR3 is CASSYTGNQETQYF. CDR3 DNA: TGTGCCAGCAGTTACACAGGTAACCAAGAGACCCAGTACTTC.

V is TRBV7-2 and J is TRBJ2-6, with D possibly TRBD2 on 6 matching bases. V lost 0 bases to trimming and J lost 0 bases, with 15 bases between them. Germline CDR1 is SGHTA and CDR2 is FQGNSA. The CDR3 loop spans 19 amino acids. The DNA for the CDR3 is TGTGCCAGCAGCTTAGCGGGACGGACTATACCCTCTGGGGCCAACGTCCTGACTTTC. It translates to CASSLAGRTIPSGANVLTF.

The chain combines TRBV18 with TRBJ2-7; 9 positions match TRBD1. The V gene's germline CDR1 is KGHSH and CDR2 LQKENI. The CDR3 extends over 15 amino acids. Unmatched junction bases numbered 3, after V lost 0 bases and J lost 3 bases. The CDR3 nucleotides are TGTGCCAGCTCACCACCTCAGGACAGGGGCTACGAGCAGTACTTC. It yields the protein CASSPPQDRGYEQYF.

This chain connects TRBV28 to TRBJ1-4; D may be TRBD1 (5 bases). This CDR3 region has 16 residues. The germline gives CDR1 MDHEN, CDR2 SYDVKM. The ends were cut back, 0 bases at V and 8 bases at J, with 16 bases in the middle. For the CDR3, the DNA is TGTGCCAGCAGTTTATGGGGCGGGGCGGCGGGAGAAAAACTGTTTTTT. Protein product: CASSLWGGAAGEKLFF.

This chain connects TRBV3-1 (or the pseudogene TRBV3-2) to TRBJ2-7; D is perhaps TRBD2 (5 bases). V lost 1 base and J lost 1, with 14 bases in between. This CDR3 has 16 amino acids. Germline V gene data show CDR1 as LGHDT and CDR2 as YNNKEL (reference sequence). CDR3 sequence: CASSQVGRLSSYEQYF. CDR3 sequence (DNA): TGTGCCAGCAGCCAAGTCGGCAGACTATCATCCTACGAGCAGTACTTC.